Each of the 6 T cell receptor beta chains below was sequenced from the same sample in a study of cytomegalovirus exposure and HLA in healthy donors. Using immunoSEQ multiplex PCR, the repertoire was profiled, and TCRdb retains in-frame clones only, with some absent. The sample yields some 150,000 clones, 85% to 90% seen once. The sequencing sample was made of PBMCs. The source of these receptors is a woman aged 18-35 years in good health and CMV-seropositive.

This rearrangement joins TRBV7-9 to TRBJ1-1; TRBD1 is a possible D gene (6 bases). The CDR3 spans 14 residues. Trimming cost V 2 bases and J 6 bases, with 13 bases left between them. Germline CDR1 reads SEHNR; CDR2 reads FQNEAQ (reference sequence). The CDR3 DNA reads TGTGCCAGCAGCTTAAACACAGGGCCGCCTGAAGCTTTCTTT. Encoded protein: CASSLNTGPPEAFF.

The rearrangement links TRBV7-2 to TRBJ1-5; D remains ambiguous. V was clipped by 2 bases and J by 1 base, with 12 bases between them. Germline V gene sequence: CDR1 SGHTA, CDR2 FQGNSA. The CDR3 contains 16 residues. The CDR3 DNA follows: TGTGCCAGCAGCTTATGGCTCGACATCAGCAATCAGCCCCAGCATTTT. The encoded protein is CASSLWLDISNQPQHF.

The gene calls are TRBV5-1 and TRBJ2-3; 8 nucleotides align to TRBD2. Germline CDR1 is SGHRS and CDR2 is YFSETQ. The CDR3 is made up of 12 amino acids. J was trimmed by 10 bases and V by 2 bases; bases with no gene match: 3. CDR3 in DNA: TGCGCCAGCAGCTTTAGCGGGAAGGCGCAGTATTTT. It is translated as CASSFSGKAQYF.

The chain recombines TRBV5-1 with TRBJ1-1, with 7 bases identical to TRBD1. The CDR3 runs 14 residues. Germline CDR1 reads SGHRS; CDR2 reads YFSETQ. The V segment lost 4 bases and the J segment 4 bases; nucleotides outside the gene matches: 7. The CDR3 DNA reads as TGCGCCAGCAGCCGGGACAGATGGGGCACTGAAGCTTTCTTT. This codes for CASSRDRWGTEAFF. The whole variable domain, remainder taken from reference TRBV5-1 and TRBJ1-1, is KAGVTQTPRYLIKTRGQQVTLSCSPISGHRSVSWYQQTPGQGLQFLFEYFSETQRNKGNFPGRFSGRQFSNSRSEMNVSTLELGDSALYLCASSRDRWGTEAFFGQGTRLTVV.

The gene calls are TRBV5-1 and TRBJ2-7; 8 bases line up with TRBD1. There are 15 residues in the CDR3. J was trimmed by 5 bases and V by 3 bases; bases with no gene match: 10. Germline-derived CDR1 and CDR2 are SGHRS and YFSETQ. CDR3 protein: CASSSSGTGGNEQYF. The CDR3, as DNA: TGCGCCAGCAGCTCGTCTGGGACAGGAGGTAACGAGCAGTACTTC.

The chain couples TRBV27 to TRBJ2-7, with D tentatively TRBD2 (5 bases). This CDR3 is 14 amino acids long. CDR1 and CDR2 from the germline V gene are MNHEY and SMNVEV (reference sequence). With 6 bases removed from V and 3 bases from J, the gap between germline ends came to 15 bases. DNA for the CDR3: TGTGCCAGCAGCCGTGCCCCTGGAGGCTACGAGCAGTACTTC. It yields the protein CASSRAPGGYEQYF.